This T cell receptor beta chain was identified during a study of blood T cell repertoires in COVID-19. This clone was recorded only once. V was pared by 1 base and J by 2 bases, with 2 bases between. CDR1 and CDR2 from the germline V gene are SGHDN and FVKESK. The CDR3 is 13 amino acids. Authors' methods: By means of reference gene primer amplification, nucleated cell counts were estimated. TCRdb keeps only in-frame clones here, not all; method: immunoSEQ multiplex PCR. From that table come the V and J calls and clone size; the DNA was used to work out D and trimming. The sample lists 250,000 to 300,000 clones, 88% occurring once.

The chain recombines TRBV14 with TRBJ2-2, with D unclear. The sample was peripheral blood. The clonotype originates from a woman younger than 45 with COVID-19, enrolled during active disease. CDR3 in amino acids: CASSQANTGELFF. In nucleotides, the CDR3 is TGTGCCAGCAGCCAAGCTAACACCGGGGAGCTGTTTTTT.